Below are 24 T cell receptor beta chains sequenced from a single sample in a study of identical twins. TCRdb called the 5' RACE reads again in MiXCR, with one record for every CDR3 protein. The sample lists some 500,000 distinct CDR3 sequences, just under 10% occurring once. Separately, the same data were catalogued under a study of yellow fever vaccine responses in identical twins.

Sequenced material: PBMCs. Receptors were obtained from a woman under 30 in good health.

This clonotype was observed many times. The chain combines TRBV12-3 or TRBV12-4 with TRBJ2-1; TRBD1 matches 7 bases. V shed 2 bases and J 3 bases; nucleotides not matched to a gene: 4. The CDR3 contains 15 residues. CDR3 DNA: TGTGCCAGCAGTTTACAGACAGGGTTCTACAATGAGCAGTTCTTC. Its translation is CASSLQTGFYNEQFF.

In its sample, this clonotype was seen many times. This sequence joins TRBV7-9 and TRBJ2-1; unclear D gene. Germline V gene lookup returns CDR1 SEHNR and CDR2 FQNEAQ (reference sequence). There are 13 residues in the CDR3. The V gene lost 0 bases and the J gene lost 8 bases, with 8 bases spanning the gap. The CDR3 DNA sequence: TGTGCCAGCAGCTTAGCCTTCGCGCATGAGCAGTTCTTC. Its translation: CASSLAFAHEQFF.

In this sample, this clonotype turned up a few times. V and J are TRBV7-9 and TRBJ1-2, with TRBD1 identical over 11 bases. Germline V gives CDR1 SEHNR, CDR2 FQNEAQ (reference sequence). There are 15 residues in the CDR3. V trimming: 4 bases; J trimming: 4 bases; junction bases outside the gene matches: 5. The CDR3 spells CASSWRTGGFYGYTF. The CDR3 nucleotides read TGTGCCAGCAGCTGGAGGACAGGGGGCTTCTATGGCTACACCTTC. Together with reference TRBV7-9 and TRBJ1-2, the CDR3 gives the full variable domain: DTGVSQNPRHKITKRGQNVTFRCDPISEHNRLYWYRQTLGQGPEFLTYFQNEAQLEKSRLLSDRFSAERPKGSFSTLEIQRTEQGDSAMYLCASSWRTGGFYGYTFGSGTRLTVV.

This clonotype was observed a few times. The genes are TRBV9 and TRBJ2-3; D call uncertain. This CDR3 is 15 amino acids long. Trimming took 3 bases from V and 6 from J, leaving 17 bases between them. Per the germline V gene, CDR1 is SGDLS and CDR2 is YYNGEE. CDR3 in DNA: TGTGCCAGCAGCGCGGCCGGGTCATCTGCGGATACGCAGTATTTT. This gives the protein CASSAAGSSADTQYF.

Many counts were recorded for this clonotype. V is TRBV4-1 and J is TRBJ2-6; TRBD1 matches at 7 bases. CDR1 and CDR2 (germline): MGHRA, YSYEKL. The CDR3 spans 19 residues. Trimming at V came to 5 bases and at J to 1 base, leaving 14 bases not matched to a gene. Here the CDR3 reads CASSLNIPGQRSGANVLTF. DNA of the CDR3: TGCGCCAGCAGCTTGAATATTCCGGGACAGAGGTCTGGGGCCAACGTCCTGACTTTC.

This rearrangement joins TRBV20-1 to TRBJ2-7, with D maybe TRBD1 (7 bases). Trimming cost V 6 bases and J 0 bases, with 12 bases left between them. The CDR3 length is 13 residues. Germline V gives CDR1 DFQATT, CDR2 SNEGSKA (reference sequence). The CDR3 sequence: CSAGGGTSYEQYF. In DNA form, the CDR3 reads TGCAGTGCAGGGGGCGGGACCTCCTACGAGCAGTACTTC.

This clonotype has more than one count but fewer than ten. V gene TRBV29-1 combines with J gene TRBJ2-4; D perhaps matches TRBD1 (6 bases). Looked up from germline, CDR1 is SQVTM and CDR2 is ANQGSEA. The CDR3 has 13 amino acids. Trimming pared 7 bases from V and 0 bases from J, leaving 10 bases between. The CDR3 sequence: CSGQQGAKNIQYF. DNA for the CDR3: TGCAGCGGTCAACAGGGAGCCAAAAACATTCAGTACTTC. Full variable domain (rest looked up from reference TRBV29-1 and TRBJ2-4): SAVISQKPSRDICQRGTSLTIQCQVDSQVTMMFWYRQQPGQSLTLIATANQGSEATYESGFVIDKFPISRPNLTFSTLTVSNMSPEDSSIYLCSGQQGAKNIQYFGAGTRLSVL.

The chain combines TRBV5-1 with TRBJ2-5; possibly TRBD2 for D (5 bases). CDR1 is SGHRS, CDR2 YFSETQ, per germline. Trimming removed 2 bases at V and 2 bases at J, with 13 bases between. The CDR3 extends over 15 amino acids. The CDR3 loop reads CASSLRPGLQETQYF. The CDR3 region has the DNA TGCGCCAGCAGCTTAAGGCCCGGACTTCAAGAGACCCAGTACTTC.

This clonotype appeared a few times. The rearrangement joins TRBV16 to TRBJ1-2; TRBD1 might be the D (5 bases). CDR1 is KGHSY, CDR2 FQNENV, per germline. Trimming pared 1 base from V and 4 bases from J, leaving 7 bases between. The CDR3 is made up of 13 amino acids. The CDR3 sequence is CASSQYGAYGYTF. The CDR3 DNA reads TGTGCCAGCAGCCAATATGGGGCCTATGGCTACACCTTC.

This clonotype appeared many times. V is TRBV12-3 or TRBV12-4 and J is TRBJ2-1, with 8 bases matching TRBD2. V was pared by 6 bases and J by 7 bases, with 5 bases of the junction left unmatched. This CDR3 region has 13 residues. CDR3 loop: CASSGGARNEQFF. DNA for the CDR3: TGTGCCAGCAGCGGGGGGGCCAGGAATGAGCAGTTCTTC.

Only a few counts were recorded for this clonotype. The V and J genes are TRBV6-5 and TRBJ2-3; no definite D call. V was cut by 2 bases and J by 9 bases, with 12 bases left in between. From germline, CDR1 is MNHEY and CDR2 SVGAGI. This CDR3 spans 13 amino acids. CDR3 nucleotides: TGTGCCAGCAGTTACGCGCCCTTAGGGACGCAGTATTTT. Its protein is CASSYAPLGTQYF.

The chain links TRBV7-9 to TRBJ2-5; unclear D gene. CDR1 is SEHNR and CDR2 is FQNEAQ in the germline V gene (reference sequence). This CDR3 comprises 13 residues. V lost 7 bases and J 3 bases, leaving 12 bases between the germline ends. The CDR3 DNA reads TGTGCCAGCACCACACGGTCCGAAGAGACCCAGTACTTC. As protein: CASTTRSEETQYF.

The chain links TRBV20-1 to TRBJ2-3, with TRBD2 matching over 10 bases. This CDR3 region has 20 residues. Germline values: CDR1 DFQATT, CDR2 SNEGSKA (reference sequence). The trim removed 1 base at V and 0 bases at J, leaving 16 bases unmatched. The CDR3 sequence is CSARAGLAGGTIFSTDTQYF. The DNA for the CDR3 is TGCAGTGCTAGAGCCGGGTTAGCGGGGGGTACAATCTTTAGCACAGATACGCAGTATTTT.

This clonotype was seen many times. This chain uses TRBV7-2 with TRBJ2-5; 8 positions match TRBD2. The CDR3 loop spans 15 amino acids. The germline CDR1 and CDR2 sequences are SGHTA and FQGNSA. The ends lost 7 bases at V and 5 bases at J; junction bases unmatched: 12. The CDR3 spells CASTTQRGLMETQYF. DNA of the CDR3: TGTGCCAGCACCACCCAGCGGGGGCTTATGGAGACCCAGTACTTC.

The V call is TRBV7-8, the J call TRBJ2-7; D ambiguous. The CDR3 runs 14 residues. The V gene's germline CDR1 is SGHVS and CDR2 FQNEAQ. Between the trimmed V and J ends, which lost 2 bases and 5 bases, there was a span of 13 bases. The CDR3 DNA reads TGTGCCAGCAGCTTATTTGGGGTGGGGAACGAGCAGTACTTC. Amino acids: CASSLFGVGNEQYF.

This clonotype showed up just a few times. This rearrangement joins TRBV12-3 or TRBV12-4 to TRBJ1-1; D is unresolved. The V end lost 6 bases, the J end lost 1 base, and 12 bases lay between the germline ends. The CDR3 is 14 amino acids. As DNA, the CDR3 is TGTGCCAGCAGGCTACATGCCGAGAACACTGAAGCTTTCTTT. This codes for CASRLHAENTEAFF.

This clonotype was seen just once. V is TRBV4-2 and J is TRBJ2-1; D is possibly TRBD2 (5 bases). The CDR3 is 14 residues long. Germline V gives CDR1 LGHNA, CDR2 YNFKEQ. Deletions cut 4 bases from V and 6 bases from J, with 13 bases between. The CDR3 region has the DNA TGTGCCAGCAGCCCAGAATCGGGGATCAATGAGCAGTTCTTC. Its translation: CASSPESGINEQFF.

CDR3 in amino acids: CATSRTGQGELKLFF. The DNA of the CDR3 is TGTGCCACCAGCAGAACGGGACAGGGGGAATTAAAACTGTTTTTT. V gene TRBV15 combines with J gene TRBJ1-4; TRBD1 aligns across 11 bases. Per the germline V gene, CDR1 is LNHNV and CDR2 is YYDKDF (reference sequence). Trimming cost V 2 bases and J 10 bases; bases outside gene matches: 6. This CDR3 contains 15 residues.

This clonotype was detected ten times or more. The J gene is TRBJ2-2, the V gene TRBV6-2 or TRBV6-3; 7 positions agree with TRBD1. The V and J ends lost 5 bases and 4 bases, in that order; junction bases with no gene match: 13. In germline, CDR1 is MNHEY, CDR2 SVGEGT. The length of the CDR3 is 17 residues. The CDR3 DNA follows: TGTGCCAGCAGTCCCTTACTCCGGGACAGTCCCACCGGGGAGCTGTTTTTT. This translates into CASSPLLRDSPTGELFF.

This clonotype appeared a few times. CDR3 loop: CASSEIHGEAFF. The CDR3 DNA reads as TGTGCCAGCAGTGAAATCCACGGTGAAGCTTTCTTT. The V call is TRBV11-2, the J call TRBJ1-1; D not certain. The ends were cut back, 6 bases at V and 7 bases at J, with 12 bases in the middle. Germline V CDR1 and CDR2: SGHAT, FQNNGV. The CDR3 contains 12 residues.

V is TRBV3-1 and J is TRBJ2-1; D not resolved. The ends were cut back, 0 bases at V and 5 bases at J, with 5 bases in the middle. The CDR3 covers 13 residues. Germline CDR1 LGHDT, CDR2 YNNKEL (reference sequence). The CDR3 here is CASSQEKDNEQFF. In DNA, the CDR3 is TGTGCCAGCAGCCAAGAGAAGGACAATGAGCAGTTCTTC.

The genes are TRBV5-4 and TRBJ2-6; TRBD2 might be the D (6 bases). The germline V gene has CDR1 SGHNT and CDR2 YYREEE (reference sequence). Trimming left V 3 bases short and J 4 bases short, with 11 bases between. CDR3 length: 15 residues. DNA of the CDR3: TGTGCCAGCAGCTGGGGGACTTCGGGGGCCAACGTCCTGACTTTC. Its protein is CASSWGTSGANVLTF.

On this clonotype: This may be a read error, as it is one base from a much larger clone. The chain couples TRBV10-3 to TRBJ2-3; perhaps TRBD1 as D (5 bases). There are 14 residues in the CDR3. CDR1 and CDR2 from the germline V gene are ENHRY and SYGVKD. The CDR3 region is CAISEVSPTGTQYF. The CDR3 DNA follows: TGTGCCATCAGTGAAGTTAGCCCCACAGGTACGCAGTATTTT.

This clonotype was observed a few times. CDR3 region: CASSLSVLAGVTDTQYF. CDR3 DNA sequence: TGTGCCAGCAGTTTAAGTGTTCTAGCGGGGGTCACAGATACGCAGTATTTT. The rearrangement uses TRBV28 and TRBJ2-3, with TRBD2 identical over 10 bases. V trimming: 2 bases; J trimming: 2 bases; junction bases outside the gene matches: 7. CDR1 and CDR2 from the germline V gene are MDHEN and SYDVKM. CDR3 length: 17 residues.